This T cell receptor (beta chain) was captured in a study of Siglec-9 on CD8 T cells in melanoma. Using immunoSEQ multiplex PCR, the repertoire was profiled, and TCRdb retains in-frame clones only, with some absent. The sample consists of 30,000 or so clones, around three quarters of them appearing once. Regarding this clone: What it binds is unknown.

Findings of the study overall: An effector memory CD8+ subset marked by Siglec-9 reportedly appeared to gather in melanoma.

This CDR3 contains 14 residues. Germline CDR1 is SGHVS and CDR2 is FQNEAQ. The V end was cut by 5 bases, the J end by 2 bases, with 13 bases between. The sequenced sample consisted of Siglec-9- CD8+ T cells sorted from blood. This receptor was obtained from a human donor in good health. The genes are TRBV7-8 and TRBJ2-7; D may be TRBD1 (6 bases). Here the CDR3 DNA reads TGTGCCAGCAGCCAAGGACAGAGACCCTACGAGCAGTACTTC. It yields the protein CASSQGQRPYEQYF.